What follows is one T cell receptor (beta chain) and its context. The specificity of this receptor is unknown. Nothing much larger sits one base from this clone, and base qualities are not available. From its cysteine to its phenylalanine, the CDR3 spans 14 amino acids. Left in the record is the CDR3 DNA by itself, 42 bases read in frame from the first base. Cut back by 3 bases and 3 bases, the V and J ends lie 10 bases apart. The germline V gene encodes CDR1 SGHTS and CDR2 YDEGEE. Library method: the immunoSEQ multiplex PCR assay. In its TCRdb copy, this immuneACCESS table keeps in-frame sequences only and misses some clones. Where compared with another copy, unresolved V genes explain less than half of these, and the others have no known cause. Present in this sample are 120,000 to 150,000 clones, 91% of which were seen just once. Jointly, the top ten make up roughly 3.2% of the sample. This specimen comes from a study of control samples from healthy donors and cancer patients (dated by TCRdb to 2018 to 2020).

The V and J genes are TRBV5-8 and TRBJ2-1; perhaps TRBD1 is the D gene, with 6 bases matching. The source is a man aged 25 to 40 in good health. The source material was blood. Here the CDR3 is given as CASSSGQSYNEQFF. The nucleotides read TGTGCCAGCAGCTCTGGACAGAGCTACAATGAGCAGTTCTTC.